This T cell receptor beta chain was documented in a study of T cells after yellow fever vaccination. This clonotype has a handful of counts. TCRdb independently ran MiXCR on the 5' RACE reads; one entry per CDR3 protein. The repertoire includes roughly 160,000 distinct CDR3 sequences, more than 5.5% of them detected once, and more than 2.5% sits in the top ten. Germline CDR1 DFQATT, CDR2 SNEGSKA (reference sequence). The CDR3 covers 13 residues. V was pared by 4 bases and J by 5 bases, with 4 bases of the junction left unmatched. This material consisted of CD4+ T cells sorted from PBMCs, taken 5 days after the first yellow fever vaccination. The clonotype comes from a man aged 18-30 years who received the YFV17D yellow fever vaccine. The rearrangement uses TRBV20-1 and TRBJ1-4; 7 bases match TRBD1. The CDR3 coding sequence is TGCAGTGCTAAGACAGGGCGGAATGAAAAACTGTTTTTT. Translating it yields CSAKTGRNEKLFF.